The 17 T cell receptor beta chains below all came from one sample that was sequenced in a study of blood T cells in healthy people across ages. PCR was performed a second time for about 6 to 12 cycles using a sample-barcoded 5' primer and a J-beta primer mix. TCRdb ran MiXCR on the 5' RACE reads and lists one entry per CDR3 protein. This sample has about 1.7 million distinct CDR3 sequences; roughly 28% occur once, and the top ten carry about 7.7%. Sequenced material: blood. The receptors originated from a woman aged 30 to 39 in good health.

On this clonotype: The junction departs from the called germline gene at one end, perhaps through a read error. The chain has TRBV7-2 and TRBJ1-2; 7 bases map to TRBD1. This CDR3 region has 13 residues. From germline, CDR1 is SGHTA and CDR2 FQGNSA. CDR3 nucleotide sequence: TGTGCCAGCAGCGCCACAGGGGCCTATGGCGACACCTTC. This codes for CASSATGAYGDTF.

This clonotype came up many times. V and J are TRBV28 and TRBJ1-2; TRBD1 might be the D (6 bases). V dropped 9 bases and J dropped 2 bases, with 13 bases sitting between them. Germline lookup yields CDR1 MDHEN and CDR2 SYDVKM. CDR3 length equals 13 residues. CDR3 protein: CASLGQGNYGYTF. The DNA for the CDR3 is TGTGCCAGTTTGGGGCAGGGGAACTATGGCTACACCTTC.

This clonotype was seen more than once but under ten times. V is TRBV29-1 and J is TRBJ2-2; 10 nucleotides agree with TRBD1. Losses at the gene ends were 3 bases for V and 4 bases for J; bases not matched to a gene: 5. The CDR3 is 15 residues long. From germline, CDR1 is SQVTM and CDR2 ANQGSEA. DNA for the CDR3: TGCAGCGTTGAGGGGGGACAGGGGCTCACCGGGGAGCTGTTTTTT. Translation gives CSVEGGQGLTGELFF.

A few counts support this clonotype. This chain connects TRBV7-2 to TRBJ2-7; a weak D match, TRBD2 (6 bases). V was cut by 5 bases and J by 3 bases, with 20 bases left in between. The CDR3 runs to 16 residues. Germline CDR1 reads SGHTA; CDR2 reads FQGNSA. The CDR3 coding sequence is TGTGCCAGCAGCCCGAGTTCCGGGCCCGGGGGCTACGAGCAGTACTTC. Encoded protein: CASSPSSGPGGYEQYF.

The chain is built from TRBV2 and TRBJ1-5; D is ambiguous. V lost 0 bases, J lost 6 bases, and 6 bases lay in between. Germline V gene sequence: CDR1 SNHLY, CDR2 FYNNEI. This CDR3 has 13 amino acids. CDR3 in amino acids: CASSEARAQPQHF. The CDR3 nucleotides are TGTGCCAGCAGTGAAGCGCGGGCTCAGCCCCAGCATTTT.

The CDR3 loop is CASSAAGEQFF. The CDR3, as DNA: TGTGCCAGCAGCGCCGCGGGGGAGCAGTTCTTC. V is TRBV7-8 and J is TRBJ2-1; D might be TRBD2 (6 bases). Germline V gives CDR1 SGHVS, CDR2 FQNEAQ. Trimming stripped 5 bases from V and 10 bases from J, with 9 bases between. CDR3 length: 11 amino acids.

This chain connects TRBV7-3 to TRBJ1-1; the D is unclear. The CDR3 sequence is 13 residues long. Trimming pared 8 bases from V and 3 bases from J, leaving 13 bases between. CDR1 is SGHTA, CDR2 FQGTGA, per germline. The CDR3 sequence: CASGDTPYTEAFF. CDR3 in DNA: TGTGCCAGCGGAGACACGCCATACACTGAAGCTTTCTTT.

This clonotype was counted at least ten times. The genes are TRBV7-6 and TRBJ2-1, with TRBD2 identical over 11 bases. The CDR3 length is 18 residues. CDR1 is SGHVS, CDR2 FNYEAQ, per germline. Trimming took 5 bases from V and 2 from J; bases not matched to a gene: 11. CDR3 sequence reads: CASSSSSGRLNPYNEQFF. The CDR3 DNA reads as TGTGCCAGCAGCAGCTCTAGCGGGAGGCTGAATCCCTACAATGAGCAGTTCTTC.

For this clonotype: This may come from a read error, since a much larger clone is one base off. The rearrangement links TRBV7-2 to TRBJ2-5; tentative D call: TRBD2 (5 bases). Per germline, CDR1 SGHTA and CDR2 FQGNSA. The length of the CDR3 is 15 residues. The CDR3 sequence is CAGSLVAGTGETQYF. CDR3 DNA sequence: TGTGCCGGCAGCTTAGTTGCGGGTACTGGGGAGACCCAGTACTTC.

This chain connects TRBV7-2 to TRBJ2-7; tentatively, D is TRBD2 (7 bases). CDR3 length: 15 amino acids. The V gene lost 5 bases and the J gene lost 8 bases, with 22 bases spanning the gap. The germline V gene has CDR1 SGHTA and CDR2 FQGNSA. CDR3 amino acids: CASSPQGSAGVQQYF. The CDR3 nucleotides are TGTGCCAGCAGCCCACAGGGCTCTGCGGGAGTGCAGCAGTACTTC.

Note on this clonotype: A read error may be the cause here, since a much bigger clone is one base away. CDR3 in DNA: TGCAGCCCACGGGGGGGGGCGTCGGAGACCCAGTACTTC. Protein product: CSPRGGASETQYF. The V gene is TRBV20-1, the J gene TRBJ2-5, with 8 positions matching TRBD2. CDR1 is DFQATT, CDR2 SNEGSKA, per germline (reference sequence). CDR3 length: 13 residues.

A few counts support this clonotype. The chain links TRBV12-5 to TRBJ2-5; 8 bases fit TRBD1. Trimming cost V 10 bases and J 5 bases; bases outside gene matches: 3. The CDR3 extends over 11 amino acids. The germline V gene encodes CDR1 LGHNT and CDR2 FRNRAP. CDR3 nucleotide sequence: TGTGCTACGACAGGGGTGGAGACCCAGTACTTC. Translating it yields CATTGVETQYF.

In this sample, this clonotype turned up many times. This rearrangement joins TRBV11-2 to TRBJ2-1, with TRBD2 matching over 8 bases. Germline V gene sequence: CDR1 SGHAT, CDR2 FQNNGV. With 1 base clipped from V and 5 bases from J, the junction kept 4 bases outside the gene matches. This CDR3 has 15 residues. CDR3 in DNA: TGTGCCAGCAGCTTAGCGACTAGCGCGAACAATGAGCAGTTCTTC. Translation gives CASSLATSANNEQFF.

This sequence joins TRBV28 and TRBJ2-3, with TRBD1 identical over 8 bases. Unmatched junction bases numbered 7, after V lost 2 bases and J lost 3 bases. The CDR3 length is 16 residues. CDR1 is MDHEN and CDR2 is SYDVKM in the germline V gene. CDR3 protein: CASSLTSGGATDTQYF. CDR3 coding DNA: TGTGCCAGCAGTTTAACTTCAGGGGGCGCAACAGATACGCAGTATTTT.

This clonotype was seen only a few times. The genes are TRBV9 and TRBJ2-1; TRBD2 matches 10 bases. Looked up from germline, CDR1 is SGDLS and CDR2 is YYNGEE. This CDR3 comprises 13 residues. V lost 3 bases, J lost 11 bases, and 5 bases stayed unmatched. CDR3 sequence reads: CASSDGTSVKQFF. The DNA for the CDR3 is TGTGCCAGCAGCGACGGGACTAGCGTTAAGCAGTTCTTC.

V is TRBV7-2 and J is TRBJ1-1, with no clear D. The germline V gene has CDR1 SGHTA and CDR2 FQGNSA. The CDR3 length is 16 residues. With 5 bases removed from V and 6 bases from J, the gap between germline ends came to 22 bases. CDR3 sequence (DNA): TGTGCCAGCAGCCTGGGCCAGCCTTGGACGGTTGCTGAAGCTTTCTTT. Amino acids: CASSLGQPWTVAEAFF.

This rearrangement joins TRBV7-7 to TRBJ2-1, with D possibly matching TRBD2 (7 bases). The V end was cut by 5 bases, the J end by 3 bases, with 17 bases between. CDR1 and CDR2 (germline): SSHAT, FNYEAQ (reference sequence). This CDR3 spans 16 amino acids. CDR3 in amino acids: CASSPYRGGGYNEQFF. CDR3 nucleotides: TGTGCCAGCAGCCCCTATCGGGGAGGGGGCTACAATGAGCAGTTCTTC.